Detailed here is one T cell receptor (beta chain). The assay was immunoSEQ multiplex PCR, and TCRdb's table has in-frame clones only and misses some. In the table there are 20,000 or so clones, 70% to 90% of which are singletons. The sample originates from a study of a mutant IDH1 vaccine in newly diagnosed glioma. V was trimmed by 4 bases and J by 4 bases, leaving 6 bases between them. Looked up from germline, CDR1 is GTSNPN and CDR2 is SVGIG (reference sequence). CDR3 length: 11 amino acids. The time point: baseline, week 1 (first vaccination visit). As for treatment: pre-vaccination baseline after standard-of-care therapy. Tumors from donors were new WHO grade 3 or 4 IDH1-mutant astrocytomas with ATRX loss.

The sequences come from PBMCs, collected from a glioma patient treated with radiotherapy, temozolomide or both. The TCR sequence derives from a middle-aged man with glioma. This chain connects TRBV30 to TRBJ2-3; D possibly corresponds to TRBD1 (5 bases). CDR3 residues: CAWNRPDTQYF. For the CDR3, the DNA is TGTGCCTGGAACAGGCCAGATACGCAGTATTTT.